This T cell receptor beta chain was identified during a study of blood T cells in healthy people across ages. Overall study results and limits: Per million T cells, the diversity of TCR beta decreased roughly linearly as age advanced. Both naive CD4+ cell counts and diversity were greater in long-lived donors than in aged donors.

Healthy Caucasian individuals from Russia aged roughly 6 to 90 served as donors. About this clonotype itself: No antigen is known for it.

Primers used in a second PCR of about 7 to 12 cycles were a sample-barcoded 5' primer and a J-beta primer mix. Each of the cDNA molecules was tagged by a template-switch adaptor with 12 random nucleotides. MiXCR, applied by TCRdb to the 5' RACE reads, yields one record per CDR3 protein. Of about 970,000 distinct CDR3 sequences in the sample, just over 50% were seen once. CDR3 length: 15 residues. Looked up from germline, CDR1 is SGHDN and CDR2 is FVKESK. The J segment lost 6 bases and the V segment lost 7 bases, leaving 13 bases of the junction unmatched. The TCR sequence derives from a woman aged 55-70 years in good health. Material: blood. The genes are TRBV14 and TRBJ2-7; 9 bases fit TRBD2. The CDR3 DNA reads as TGTGCCAGCACCCCATTAGCGGGAGCCTTCGGCGAGCAGTACTTC. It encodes CASTPLAGAFGEQYF.